The 22 T cell receptor beta chains listed next were all sequenced from one sample in a study of shared clonotypes between healthy human individuals. Clones were sequenced by immunoSEQ multiplex PCR, and TCRdb holds only the in-frame ones, with some missing. Of about 1.1 million clones in the sample, about 84% are singletons; the top ten hold more than 0.55%. Sequencing was done on a sample of memory CD4+ T cells from PBMCs. This sample's subset: CD45RA-negative fraction. Receptors originate from a man younger than 35 in good health. Some clones in this sample may be carry-over from other donors' samples.

Points on this clone: Other DNA variants within this sample encode the same CDR3. This chain uses TRBV5-1 with TRBJ2-5; TRBD2 is a possible D gene (6 bases). This CDR3 comprises 13 residues. V was shortened by 2 bases and J by 5 bases, with 10 bases between the two germline ends. Germline V gives CDR1 SGHRS, CDR2 YFSETQ. CDR3 region: CASSFGGRETQYF. The CDR3 nucleotides read TGCGCCAGCAGCTTTGGAGGGCGGGAGACCCAGTACTTC. Full variable domain (remainder filled in from reference TRBV5-1 and TRBJ2-5): KAGVTQTPRYLIKTRGQQVTLSCSPISGHRSVSWYQQTPGQGLQFLFEYFSETQRNKGNFPGRFSGRQFSNSRSEMNVSTLELGDSALYLCASSFGGRETQYFGPGTRLLVL.

V gene TRBV29-1 combines with J gene TRBJ2-5; D not resolved. Trimming stripped 7 bases from V and 2 bases from J, with 14 bases between. Germline lookup yields CDR1 SQVTM and CDR2 ANQGSEA. This CDR3 has 13 residues. The CDR3 loop is CSAALGRQETQYF. The CDR3 DNA follows: TGCAGCGCCGCGCTAGGTAGGCAAGAGACCCAGTACTTC.

The CDR3 is CASRDSPNEKLFF. The CDR3 nucleotides are TGTGCCAGCAGGGACAGCCCTAATGAAAAACTGTTTTTT. V usage is TRBV2 and J usage is TRBJ1-4; possibly TRBD1 for D (6 bases). The germline V gene encodes CDR1 SNHLY and CDR2 FYNNEI. The CDR3 spans 13 residues. Trimming took 6 bases from V and 3 from J, leaving 8 bases between them. The whole variable domain, filled in from reference TRBV2 and TRBJ1-4, reads EPEVTQTPSHQVTQMGQEVILRCVPISNHLYFYWYRQILGQKVEFLVSFYNNEISEKSEIFDDQFSVERPDGSNFTLKIRSTKLEDSAMYFCASRDSPNEKLFFGSGTQLSVL.

As concerns this clone: Other DNA sequences within the sample encode an identical CDR3. The chain links TRBV2 to TRBJ1-5, with no clear D. Germline loops: CDR1 SNHLY, CDR2 FYNNEI. This CDR3 is 12 amino acids long. Trimming took off 8 bases at V and 3 bases at J, with 8 bases between the two ends. DNA for the CDR3: TGTGCCAGCCGAGGGAACAATCAGCCCCAGCATTTT. Translation gives CASRGNNQPQHF.

This clone was seen at least ten times. CDR3 protein: CASSAGLGGSGAEAFF. CDR3 sequence (DNA): TGTGCCAGCAGCGCTGGCCTAGGGGGTTCGGGCGCTGAAGCTTTCTTT. The V call is TRBV9, the J call TRBJ1-1, with D tentatively TRBD1 (6 bases). The germline gives CDR1 SGDLS, CDR2 YYNGEE. This CDR3 region has 16 residues. V lost 3 bases, J lost 6 bases, and 21 bases lay in between. The full variable domain, with the rest looked up from reference TRBV9 and TRBJ1-1, is DSGVTQTPKHLITATGQRVTLRCSPRSGDLSVYWYQQSLDQGLQFLIQYYNGEERAKGNILERFSAQQFPDLHSELNLSSLELGDSALYFCASSAGLGGSGAEAFFGQGTRLTVV.

This clone was seen once. This chain connects TRBV4-3 to TRBJ2-4; a possible D gene is TRBD2 (6 bases). Trimming took off 3 bases at V and 3 bases at J, with 21 bases between the two ends. The CDR3 spans 18 residues. Germline V gives CDR1 LGHNA, CDR2 YSLEER. The CDR3 coding sequence is TGCGCCAGCAGCCACCATGCGGGGCTAGCAGATATCAAAAACATTCAGTACTTC. Protein product: CASSHHAGLADIKNIQYF.

The rearrangement links TRBV11-2 to TRBJ1-1; perhaps TRBD1 as D (6 bases). This CDR3 comprises 15 residues. With 0 bases removed from V and 7 bases from J, the gap between germline ends came to 15 bases. Germline CDR1 and CDR2: SGHAT and FQNNGV. The CDR3 region has the DNA TGTGCCAGCAGCTTAGATCTGGGGGCCGGGGGTGAAGCTTTCTTT. Its protein product is CASSLDLGAGGEAFF. The full variable domain, with the rest looked up from reference TRBV11-2 and TRBJ1-1, is EAGVAQSPRYKIIEKRQSVAFWCNPISGHATLYWYQQILGQGPKLLIQFQNNGVVDDSQLPKDRFSAERLKGVDSTLKIQPAKLEDSAVYLCASSLDLGAGGEAFFGQGTRLTVV.

V gene TRBV14 combines with J gene TRBJ2-5; D remains unclear. Trimming pared 0 bases from V and 7 bases from J, leaving 18 bases between. CDR1 SGHDN and CDR2 FVKESK come from the germline V gene. The CDR3 totals 16 residues. The CDR3 DNA reads as TGTGCCAGCAGCCAAGATCCAGGCGGCCGCCAATGGACCCAGTACTTC. Residues: CASSQDPGGRQWTQYF.

The rearrangement uses TRBV28 and TRBJ1-1; D is unclear. Trimming left V 3 bases short and J 8 bases short, with 13 bases between. CDR1 and CDR2 (germline): MDHEN, SYDVKM. The CDR3 totals 13 residues. CDR3 sequence: CASSFISGGEAFF. CDR3 nucleotides: TGTGCCAGCAGTTTTATATCGGGAGGGGAAGCTTTCTTT.

The V gene is TRBV7-2, the J gene TRBJ2-1; 12 bases are a match to TRBD2. The CDR3 is 16 residues long. Germline V gives CDR1 SGHTA, CDR2 FQGNSA. With 5 bases clipped from V and 9 bases from J, the junction kept 11 bases outside the gene matches. CDR3 region: CASSLLLAGGGGEQFF. The DNA for the CDR3 is TGTGCCAGCAGCCTCCTACTAGCGGGAGGCGGGGGTGAGCAGTTCTTC.

This clone has only a few counts. V is TRBV7-8 and J is TRBJ2-2; TRBD1 matches 7 bases. V was pared by 1 base and J by 0 bases, with 2 bases of the junction left unmatched. The CDR3 has 16 amino acids. The V gene's germline CDR1 is SGHVS and CDR2 FQNEAQ. CDR3 sequence (DNA): TGTGCCAGCAGCTTAGTGGGACAGTCGAACACCGGGGAGCTGTTTTTT. Amino acid sequence: CASSLVGQSNTGELFF.

Comment on this clone: A much larger clone lies a single base off, so this may be a read error. The sample carries other DNA sequences with the same CDR3. J is TRBJ1-5 and V is TRBV7-9; the D is unclear. Trimming left V 1 base short and J 0 bases short, with 4 bases between. The CDR3 length is 14 residues. The germline CDR1 and CDR2 sequences are SEHNR and FQNEAQ (reference sequence). CDR3 bases: TGTGCCAGCAGCTTAGGGAATAGCAATCAGCCCCAGCATTTT. Encoded protein: CASSLGNSNQPQHF.

Comment on this clone: Other DNA sequences in this specimen translate into the identical CDR3. The chain links TRBV5-1 to TRBJ2-5; D gene uncertain. The CDR3 is 13 residues long. V was shortened by 0 bases and J by 3 bases, with 6 bases between the two germline ends. From germline, CDR1 is SGHRS and CDR2 YFSETQ. As DNA, the CDR3 is TGCGCCAGCAGCTTGGTAGGAGAAGAGACCCAGTACTTC. It specifies CASSLVGEETQYF.

This clone was seen once. The rearrangement joins TRBV5-8 to TRBJ1-5, with D hard to call. Germline V CDR1 and CDR2: SGHTS, YDEGEE. This CDR3 contains 15 residues. Trimming left V 0 bases short and J 2 bases short, with 9 bases between. CDR3 nucleotide sequence: TGTGCCAGCAGCTTGGAGGGAGGACGCAATCAGCCCCAGCATTTT. Its translation is CASSLEGGRNQPQHF. Full variable domain (remainder filled in from reference TRBV5-8 and TRBJ1-5): EAGVTQSPTHLIKTRGQQATLRCSPISGHTSVYWYQQALGLGLQFLLWYDEGEERNRGNFPPRFSGRQFPNYSSELNVNALELEDSALYLCASSLEGGRNQPQHFGDGTRLSIL.

This clone appeared a single time. CDR3 loop: CASSLEGAEQYF. CDR3 bases: TGCGCCAGCAGCTTGGAAGGGGCCGAGCAGTACTTC. V and J are TRBV5-1 and TRBJ2-7; D possibly corresponds to TRBD1 (5 bases). Trimming took off 0 bases at V and 6 bases at J, with 7 bases between the two ends. The CDR3 is made up of 12 amino acids. The germline CDR1 and CDR2 sequences are SGHRS and YFSETQ.

The chain carries TRBV5-1 and TRBJ2-5, with 12 bases matching TRBD2. Germline V gene lookup returns CDR1 SGHRS and CDR2 YFSETQ. The CDR3 consists of 16 residues. V shed 3 bases, J shed 2 bases, and the junction held 5 bases outside the gene matches. CDR3 sequence (DNA): TGCGCCAGCAGCTCCGGGACTAGCGGGCATCAAGAGACCCAGTACTTC. This translates into CASSSGTSGHQETQYF.

V usage is TRBV5-5 and J usage is TRBJ1-1; D is perhaps TRBD1 (5 bases). Germline CDR1 reads SGHKS; CDR2 reads YYEKEE (reference sequence). The CDR3 contains 13 residues. The ends were cut back, 0 bases at V and 11 bases at J, with 14 bases in the middle. CDR3 protein: CASSLDETARAFF. The CDR3 DNA follows: TGTGCCAGCAGCTTGGACGAGACAGCCCGCGCTTTCTTT.

The chain has TRBV2 and TRBJ1-4; D ambiguous. V lost 4 bases and J 3 bases, leaving 9 bases between the germline ends. Germline lookup yields CDR1 SNHLY and CDR2 FYNNEI. This CDR3 comprises 14 residues. Written as DNA, the CDR3 is TGTGCCAGCAGTGGGGCTTTGGCTAATGAAAAACTGTTTTTT. Amino acids: CASSGALANEKLFF.

This chain links TRBV9 with TRBJ2-7; 7 nucleotides match TRBD1. Germline values: CDR1 SGDLS, CDR2 YYNGEE. Trimming removed 4 bases from V and 7 bases from J; junction bases left unmatched: 11. The CDR3 has 14 residues. This chain's CDR3 is CASSKADRVGEQYF. CDR3 in DNA: TGTGCCAGCAGCAAAGCCGACAGGGTCGGTGAGCAGTACTTC.

The J gene is TRBJ2-7, the V gene TRBV4-1; D unclear. Germline CDR1 is MGHRA and CDR2 is YSYEKL. V lost 0 bases, J lost 2 bases, and 8 bases lay in between. The CDR3 extends over 14 amino acids. This CDR3 is CASSQEGGTYEQYF. The DNA for the CDR3 is TGCGCCAGCAGCCAAGAGGGTGGAACCTACGAGCAGTACTTC.

V usage is TRBV7-2 and J usage is TRBJ2-1; 9 bases align to TRBD2. The CDR3 is made up of 14 amino acids. Germline-derived CDR1 and CDR2 are SGHTA and FQGNSA. The trim removed 2 bases at V and 8 bases at J, leaving 4 bases unmatched. The CDR3 sequence: CASSLLSGRYEQFF. In DNA form, the CDR3 reads TGTGCCAGCAGCTTACTAAGCGGGAGGTATGAGCAGTTCTTC. The full variable domain, with the rest looked up from reference TRBV7-2 and TRBJ2-1, is GAGVSQSPSNKVTEKGKDVELRCDPISGHTALYWYRQSLGQGLEFLIYFQGNSAPDKSGLPSDRFSAERTGGSVSTLTIQRTQQEDSAVYLCASSLLSGRYEQFFGPGTRLTVL.

The CDR3 reads CASSQGLQIYEQYF. The CDR3 coding sequence is TGTGCCAGCAGCCAAGGACTACAAATTTACGAGCAGTACTTC. V is TRBV4-2 and J is TRBJ2-7, with D tentatively TRBD2 (5 bases). Germline V gene data show CDR1 as LGHNA and CDR2 as YNFKEQ. This CDR3 is built from 14 residues. V was pared by 1 base and J by 4 bases, with 11 bases between.